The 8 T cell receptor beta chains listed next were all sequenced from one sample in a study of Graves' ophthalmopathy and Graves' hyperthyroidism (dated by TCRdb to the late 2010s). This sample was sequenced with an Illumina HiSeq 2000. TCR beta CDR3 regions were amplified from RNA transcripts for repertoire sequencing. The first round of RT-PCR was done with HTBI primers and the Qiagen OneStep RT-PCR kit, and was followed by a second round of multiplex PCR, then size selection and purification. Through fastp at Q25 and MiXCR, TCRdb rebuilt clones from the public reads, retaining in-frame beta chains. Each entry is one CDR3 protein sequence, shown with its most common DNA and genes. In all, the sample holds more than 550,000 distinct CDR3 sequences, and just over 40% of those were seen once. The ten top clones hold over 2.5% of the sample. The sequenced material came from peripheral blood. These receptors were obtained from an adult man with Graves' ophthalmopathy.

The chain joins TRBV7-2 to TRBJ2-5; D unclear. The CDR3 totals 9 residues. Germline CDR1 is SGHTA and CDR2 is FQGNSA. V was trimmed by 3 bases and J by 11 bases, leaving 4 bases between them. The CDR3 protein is CASSFSQYF. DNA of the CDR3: TGTGCCAGCAGCTTCTCACAGTACTTC. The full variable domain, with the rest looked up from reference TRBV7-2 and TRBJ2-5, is GAGVSQSPSNKVTEKGKDVELRCDPISGHTALYWYRQSLGQGLEFLIYFQGNSAPDKSGLPSDRFSAERTGGSVSTLTIQRTQQEDSAVYLCASSFSQYFGPGTRLLVL.

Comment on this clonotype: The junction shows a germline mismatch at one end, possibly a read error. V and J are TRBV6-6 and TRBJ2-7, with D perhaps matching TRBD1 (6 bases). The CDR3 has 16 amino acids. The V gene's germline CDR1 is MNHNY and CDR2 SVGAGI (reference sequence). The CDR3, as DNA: TGTGCCGGCAGTTACCTTGATCAGGGGACCAGGGACGAGCAGTACTTC. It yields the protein CAGSYLDQGTRDEQYF.

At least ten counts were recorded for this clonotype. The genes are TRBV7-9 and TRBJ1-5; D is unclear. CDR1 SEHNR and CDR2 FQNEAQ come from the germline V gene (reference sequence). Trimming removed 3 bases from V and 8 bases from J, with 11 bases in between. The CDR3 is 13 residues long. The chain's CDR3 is CASSFGVFEPQHF. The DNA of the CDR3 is TGTGCCAGCAGCTTTGGGGTTTTTGAGCCCCAGCATTTT.

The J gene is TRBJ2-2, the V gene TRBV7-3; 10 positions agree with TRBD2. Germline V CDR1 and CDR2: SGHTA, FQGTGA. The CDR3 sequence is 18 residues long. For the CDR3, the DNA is TGTGCTAGTGGTCCCACCTGGACTAGCGGATTGAACACCGGGGAGCTGTTTTTT. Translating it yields CASGPTWTSGLNTGELFF.

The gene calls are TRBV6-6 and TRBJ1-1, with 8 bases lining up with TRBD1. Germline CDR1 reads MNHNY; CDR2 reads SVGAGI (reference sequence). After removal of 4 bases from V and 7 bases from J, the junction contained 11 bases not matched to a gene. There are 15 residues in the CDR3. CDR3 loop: CASSSRTGLRSEAFF. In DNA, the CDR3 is TGTGCCAGCAGTTCCCGGACAGGGCTGAGGAGTGAAGCTTTCTTT.

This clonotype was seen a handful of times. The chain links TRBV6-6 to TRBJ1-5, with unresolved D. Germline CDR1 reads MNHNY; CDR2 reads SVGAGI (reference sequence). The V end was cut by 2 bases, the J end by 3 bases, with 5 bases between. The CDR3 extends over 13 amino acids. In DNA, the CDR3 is TGTGCCAGCAGTTACCAGGACAATCAGCCCCAGCATTTT. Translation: CASSYQDNQPQHF.

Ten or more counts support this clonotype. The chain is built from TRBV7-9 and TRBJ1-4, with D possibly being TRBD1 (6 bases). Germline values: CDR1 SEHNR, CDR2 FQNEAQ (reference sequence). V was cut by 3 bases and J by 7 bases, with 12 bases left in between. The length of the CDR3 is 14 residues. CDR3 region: CASSLQGRSEKLFF. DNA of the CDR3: TGTGCCAGCAGCTTGCAGGGGCGAAGTGAAAAACTGTTTTTT.

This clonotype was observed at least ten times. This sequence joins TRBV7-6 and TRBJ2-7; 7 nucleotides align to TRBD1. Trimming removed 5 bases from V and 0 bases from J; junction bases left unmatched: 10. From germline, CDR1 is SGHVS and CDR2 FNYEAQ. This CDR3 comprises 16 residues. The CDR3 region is CASSPQGKSGSYEQYF. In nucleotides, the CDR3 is TGTGCCAGCAGCCCACAGGGGAAATCAGGCTCCTACGAGCAGTACTTC. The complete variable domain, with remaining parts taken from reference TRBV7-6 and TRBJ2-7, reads GAGVSQSPRYKVTKRGQDVALRCDPISGHVSLYWYRQALGQGPEFLTYFNYEAQQDKSGLPNDRFSAERPEGSISTLTIQRTEQRDSAMYRCASSPQGKSGSYEQYFGPGTRLTVT.